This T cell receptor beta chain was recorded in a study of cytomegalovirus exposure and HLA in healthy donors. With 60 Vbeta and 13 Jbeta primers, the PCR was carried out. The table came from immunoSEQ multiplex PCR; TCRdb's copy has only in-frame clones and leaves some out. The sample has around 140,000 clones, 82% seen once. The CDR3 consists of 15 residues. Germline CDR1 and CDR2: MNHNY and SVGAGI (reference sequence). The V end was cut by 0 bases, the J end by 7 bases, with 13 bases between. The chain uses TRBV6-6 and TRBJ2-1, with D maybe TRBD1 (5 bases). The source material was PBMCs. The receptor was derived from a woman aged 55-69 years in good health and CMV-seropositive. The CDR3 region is CASSYSRQWTNEQFF. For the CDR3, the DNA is TGTGCCAGCAGTTACTCGAGACAGTGGACGAATGAGCAGTTCTTC.